This entry lists 25 T cell receptor beta chains sequenced from one sample in a study of T-cell reconstitution after alpha-beta-depleted transplantation in children. Unique molecular identifiers were incorporated during preparation of the TCRbeta library. TCRdb redid the calling of the PCR reads with MiXCR, one entry per CDR3 protein. The sample records some 490,000 distinct CDR3 sequences, around an eighth being singletons. The specimen comprised PBMCs from the stem cell graft donor, sampled from the stem cell graft. Every receptor here comes from a human donor who donated a stem cell graft to a child with combined immunodeficiency.

V usage is TRBV7-8 and J usage is TRBJ1-5, with 7 bases that match TRBD1. Germline assignment: CDR1 SGHVS and CDR2 FQNEAQ. Unmatched junction bases numbered 1, after V lost 1 base and J lost 10 bases. This CDR3 contains 12 residues. The CDR3 bases are TGTGCCAGCAGCTTAGGGACAGGCCCCCAGCATTTT. This gives the protein CASSLGTGPQHF.

This clonotype was recorded a few times. The chain has TRBV5-1 and TRBJ2-7; D might be TRBD2 (6 bases). The V end lost 0 bases, the J end lost 1 base, and 14 bases lay between the germline ends. Germline values: CDR1 SGHRS, CDR2 YFSETQ. The CDR3 covers 16 residues. CDR3 region: CASSLEGRAGSYEQYF. As DNA, the CDR3 is TGCGCCAGCAGCTTGGAGGGCCGGGCGGGGTCCTACGAGCAGTACTTC.

This clonotype was counted only a few times. This sequence joins TRBV7-3 and TRBJ2-2; a possible D gene is TRBD2 (5 bases). From germline, CDR1 is SGHTA and CDR2 FQGTGA. This CDR3 comprises 14 residues. Trimming removed 0 bases at V and 6 bases at J, with 8 bases between. CDR3 bases: TGTGCCAGCAGCTTAACCGGGGATCCCGGGGAGCTGTTTTTT. Translation: CASSLTGDPGELFF.

J is TRBJ1-2 and V is TRBV7-9; a weak D match, TRBD1 (5 bases). Germline lookup yields CDR1 SEHNR and CDR2 FQNEAQ (reference sequence). V was clipped by 1 base and J by 2 bases, with 8 bases between them. The length of the CDR3 is 14 residues. CDR3: CASSLGSGNYGYTF. Here the CDR3 DNA reads TGTGCCAGCAGCTTAGGGTCAGGGAACTATGGCTACACCTTC.

This clonotype was observed many times. The chain recombines TRBV7-9 with TRBJ2-1; tentatively, D is TRBD1 or TRBD2 (5 bases each). The CDR3 runs to 14 residues. CDR1 and CDR2 from the germline V gene are SEHNR and FQNEAQ (reference sequence). Between the trimmed V and J ends, which lost 5 bases and 7 bases, there was a span of 15 bases. The CDR3 nucleotides read TGTGCCAGCAGCCTGGCCGGTTGGGGGAATGAGCAGTTCTTC. It specifies CASSLAGWGNEQFF.

This chain joins TRBV7-2 and TRBJ1-1; a weak D match, TRBD1 (6 bases). CDR1 SGHTA and CDR2 FQGNSA come from the germline V gene. V was trimmed by 5 bases and J by 7 bases, leaving 20 bases between them. The CDR3 spans 15 residues. The DNA of the CDR3 is TGTGCCAGCAGCGCGGAGGGGAGGGGGTTCGATGAAGCTTTCTTT. It yields the protein CASSAEGRGFDEAFF.

In this sample, this clonotype turned up a few times. V is TRBV27 and J is TRBJ2-1; D is unresolved. This CDR3 comprises 13 residues. Germline CDR1 MNHEY, CDR2 SMNVEV (reference sequence). V lost 0 bases and J 7 bases, leaving 7 bases between the germline ends. CDR3: CASSLSSINEQFF. The DNA for the CDR3 is TGTGCCAGCAGTTTATCGAGTATTAATGAGCAGTTCTTC.

The gene calls are TRBV12-3 or TRBV12-4 and TRBJ1-1; D unresolved. Trimming removed 11 bases from V and 3 bases from J, with 13 bases in between. This CDR3 comprises 12 residues. CDR3 sequence: CAVGGMYTEAFF. The CDR3 DNA reads TGTGCCGTAGGCGGGATGTACACTGAAGCTTTCTTT.

V gene TRBV5-1 combines with J gene TRBJ2-7; 8 bases fit TRBD1. V lost 3 bases, J lost 6 bases, and 11 bases stayed unmatched. The CDR3 runs 15 residues. Germline lookup yields CDR1 SGHRS and CDR2 YFSETQ. The CDR3 spells CASSSGQEKGFEQYF. DNA for the CDR3: TGCGCCAGCAGCTCGGGACAGGAAAAAGGCTTCGAGCAGTACTTC.

The chain uses TRBV20-1 and TRBJ2-2; D is unresolved. CDR1 and CDR2 (germline): DFQATT, SNEGSKA (reference sequence). This CDR3 spans 13 amino acids. The V end was cut by 4 bases, the J end by 4 bases, with 10 bases between. The CDR3 bases are TGCAGTGCTAAACAGTATTCCACCGGGGAGCTGTTTTTT. Translated, it gives CSAKQYSTGELFF.

The table lists this clonotype with a few counts. The rearrangement links TRBV27 to TRBJ2-7, with 11 bases aligning to TRBD2. This CDR3 is 16 amino acids long. Germline V lookup: CDR1 MNHEY, CDR2 SMNVEV (reference sequence). Losses at the gene ends were 5 bases for V and 1 base for J; bases not matched to a gene: 7. The CDR3 reads CASSPMGTSGSYEQYF. The CDR3 DNA reads TGTGCCAGCAGTCCTATGGGGACTAGCGGTTCCTACGAGCAGTACTTC.

This chain links TRBV5-1 with TRBJ2-1; D unclear. Trimming stripped 5 bases from V and 7 bases from J, with 7 bases between. Per germline, CDR1 SGHRS and CDR2 YFSETQ. This CDR3 spans 11 amino acids. CDR3 protein: CASRMGNEQFF. The CDR3 DNA reads TGCGCCAGCAGAATGGGTAATGAGCAGTTCTTC.

This clonotype has at least ten counts. CDR3 region: CAWSVGQAYEQYF. CDR3 coding DNA: TGTGCCTGGAGTGTGGGGCAGGCCTACGAGCAGTACTTC. The chain has TRBV30 and TRBJ2-7; weak D call: TRBD1 (5 bases). The germline gives CDR1 GTSNPN, CDR2 SVGIG (reference sequence). The CDR3 has 13 residues. V was shortened by 0 bases and J by 2 bases, with 8 bases between the two germline ends. Together with reference TRBV30 and TRBJ2-7, the CDR3 gives the full variable domain: SQTIHQWPATLVQPVGSPLSLECTVEGTSNPNLYWYRQAAGRGLQLLFYSVGIGQISSEVPQNLSASRPQDRQFILSSKKLLLSDSGFYLCAWSVGQAYEQYFGPGTRLTVT.

This clonotype was picked up many times. The CDR3 is CSVGGGWGETQYF. The CDR3 nucleotides are TGCAGCGTTGGAGGGGGCTGGGGGGAGACCCAGTACTTC. The V call is TRBV29-1, the J call TRBJ2-5, with TRBD1 matching 7 bases. Germline-derived CDR1 and CDR2 are SQVTM and ANQGSEA. The length of the CDR3 is 13 residues. The V gene end was trimmed by 4 bases and the J gene end by 5 bases; junction bases not matched to a gene: 7.

In its sample, this clonotype was seen many times. The J gene is TRBJ2-3, the V gene TRBV12-3 or TRBV12-4; 11 bases are a match to TRBD2. This CDR3 has 16 amino acids. The J segment lost 2 bases and the V segment lost 6 bases, leaving 7 bases of the junction unmatched. The CDR3 nucleotides read TGTGCCAGCAGCCCGGGACTAGCGGTCATCACAGATACGCAGTATTTT. Amino acid sequence: CASSPGLAVITDTQYF.

This clonotype was seen at least ten times. The gene calls are TRBV10-3 and TRBJ2-7; D is undetermined. The germline gives CDR1 ENHRY, CDR2 SYGVKD. This CDR3 spans 15 amino acids. V lost 0 bases and J 0 bases, leaving 9 bases between the germline ends. The CDR3 DNA is TGTGCCATCAGTGAGTCGGTGGCAGTCTCCTACGAGCAGTACTTC. Its protein product is CAISESVAVSYEQYF.

The chain has TRBV11-3 and TRBJ2-1; 11 bases match TRBD2. V shed 5 bases and J 5 bases; nucleotides not matched to a gene: 8. The CDR3 is 16 residues long. CDR1 and CDR2 from the germline V gene are SGHNT and YENEEA. This CDR3 reads CASSAIAGGPHNEQFF. The CDR3 nucleotides read TGTGCCAGCAGCGCCATAGCGGGGGGGCCCCACAATGAGCAGTTCTTC. Full variable domain (outside the CDR3, taken from reference TRBV11-3 and TRBJ2-1): EAGVVQSPRYKIIEKKQPVAFWCNPISGHNTLYWYLQNLGQGPELLIRYENEEAVDDSQLPKDRFSAERLKGVDSTLKIQPAELGDSAVYLCASSAIAGGPHNEQFFGPGTRLTVL.

The table lists this clonotype with a few counts. The chain couples TRBV24-1 to TRBJ2-1, with 9 nucleotides matching TRBD1. The CDR3 is made up of 18 amino acids. Germline CDR1 KGHDR, CDR2 SFDVKD. After removal of 2 bases from V and 3 bases from J, the junction contained 10 bases not matched to a gene. CDR3: CATSDSAGTGFFYNEQFF. The CDR3 bases are TGTGCCACCAGTGATTCAGCCGGGACAGGGTTTTTCTACAATGAGCAGTTCTTC.

The sample holds many counts of this clonotype. The chain joins TRBV28 to TRBJ2-7, with D possibly TRBD2 on 6 matching bases. The CDR3 is made up of 16 amino acids. Germline loops: CDR1 MDHEN, CDR2 SYDVKM. The germline V and J ends were trimmed by 6 bases and 0 bases, with 18 bases remaining between them. In DNA form, the CDR3 reads TGTGCCAGCAGCCCCTCCTGGGACTGGGTCTCCTACGAGCAGTACTTC. As protein: CASSPSWDWVSYEQYF. Filled out from reference TRBV28 and TRBJ2-7, the complete variable domain reads DVKVTQSSRYLVKRTGEKVFLECVQDMDHENMFWYRQDPGLGLRLIYFSYDVKMKEKGDIPEGYSVSREKKERFSLILESASTNQTSMYLCASSPSWDWVSYEQYFGPGTRLTVT.

This clonotype came up a few times. The V call is TRBV3-1, the J call TRBJ1-1; D ambiguous. From germline, CDR1 is LGHDT and CDR2 YNNKEL (reference sequence). The germline V and J ends were trimmed by 0 bases and 8 bases, with 7 bases remaining between them. The CDR3 is 12 residues long. The CDR3 is CASSQDEGEAFF. Here the CDR3 DNA reads TGTGCCAGCAGCCAAGATGAAGGGGAAGCTTTCTTT.

The chain combines TRBV6-1 with TRBJ2-1; TRBD2 might be the D (6 bases). The length of the CDR3 is 14 residues. V shed 6 bases and J shed 3 bases, with 12 bases lying between them. Germline lookup yields CDR1 MNHNS and CDR2 SASEGT. The CDR3 sequence is CASRRELVYNEQFF. The CDR3 bases are TGTGCCAGCAGACGGGAGTTGGTCTACAATGAGCAGTTCTTC.

This clonotype was seen a handful of times. The J gene is TRBJ1-1, the V gene TRBV7-6, with D possibly matching TRBD1 (5 bases). This CDR3 has 15 amino acids. The V gene's germline CDR1 is SGHVS and CDR2 FNYEAQ. Trimming took off 5 bases at V and 0 bases at J, with 13 bases between the two ends. The CDR3, as DNA: TGTGCCAGCAGCCAAGGGACGGAATTGAACACTGAAGCTTTCTTT. Its translation: CASSQGTELNTEAFF.

The chain joins TRBV27 to TRBJ2-1; D assignment may be TRBD1 or TRBD2 (5 bases each). V was clipped by 5 bases and J by 8 bases, with 28 bases between them. CDR1 is MNHEY and CDR2 is SMNVEV in the germline V gene (reference sequence). This CDR3 spans 18 amino acids. The CDR3 here is CASSGTHGTHPFLDEQFF. The DNA for the CDR3 is TGTGCCAGCAGTGGGACCCACGGGACCCACCCCTTTCTGGATGAGCAGTTCTTC.

V is TRBV25-1 and J is TRBJ2-3, with 10 bases lining up with TRBD2. This CDR3 comprises 17 residues. CDR1 MGHDK and CDR2 SYGVNS come from the germline V gene. The ends lost 0 bases at V and 4 bases at J; junction bases unmatched: 7. As DNA, the CDR3 is TGTGCCAGCAGTGAATATTTCACTAGCGGGACGGCAGATACGCAGTATTTT. It translates to CASSEYFTSGTADTQYF.

This clonotype was seen at least ten times. This chain links TRBV15 with TRBJ2-7; TRBD1 agrees at 8 bases. V lost 1 base to trimming and J lost 1 base; unmatched junction nucleotides: 0. CDR3 length: 14 amino acids. Germline values: CDR1 LNHNV, CDR2 YYDKDF (reference sequence). DNA for the CDR3: TGTGCCACCAGCAGAGGACAGGGGTCCTACGAGCAGTACTTC. It codes for CATSRGQGSYEQYF.